The clone carrying this TCR beta chain has only a few counts. TCRdb recomputed calls from the 5' RACE reads with MiXCR, one row per CDR3 protein. The sample contains 400,000 to 500,000 distinct CDR3 sequences, 15% to 20% of which appear only once. The V end was cut by 4 bases, the J end by 6 bases, with 9 bases between. CDR1 is SQVTM, CDR2 ANQGSEA, per germline. This CDR3 spans 11 amino acids. This sample is part of a study of T-cell memory formation after mild COVID-19. V gene TRBV29-1 combines with J gene TRBJ1-1, with unresolved D. This receptor was identified in an adult woman who had mild COVID-19 (a few samples of this study predate the infection). Cell type and time point are not known. Source material: PBMCs or a T cell subset sorted from them (not recorded which). The CDR3 coding sequence is TGCAGCGTTGTCAGGTGGCCTGAAGCTTTCTTT. Its protein product is CSVVRWPEAFF. The variable domain in full, with the rest retrieved from reference TRBV29-1 and TRBJ1-1, is SAVISQKPSRDICQRGTSLTIQCQVDSQVTMMFWYRQQPGQSLTLIATANQGSEATYESGFVIDKFPISRPNLTFSTLTVSNMSPEDSSIYLCSVVRWPEAFFGQGTRLTVV.